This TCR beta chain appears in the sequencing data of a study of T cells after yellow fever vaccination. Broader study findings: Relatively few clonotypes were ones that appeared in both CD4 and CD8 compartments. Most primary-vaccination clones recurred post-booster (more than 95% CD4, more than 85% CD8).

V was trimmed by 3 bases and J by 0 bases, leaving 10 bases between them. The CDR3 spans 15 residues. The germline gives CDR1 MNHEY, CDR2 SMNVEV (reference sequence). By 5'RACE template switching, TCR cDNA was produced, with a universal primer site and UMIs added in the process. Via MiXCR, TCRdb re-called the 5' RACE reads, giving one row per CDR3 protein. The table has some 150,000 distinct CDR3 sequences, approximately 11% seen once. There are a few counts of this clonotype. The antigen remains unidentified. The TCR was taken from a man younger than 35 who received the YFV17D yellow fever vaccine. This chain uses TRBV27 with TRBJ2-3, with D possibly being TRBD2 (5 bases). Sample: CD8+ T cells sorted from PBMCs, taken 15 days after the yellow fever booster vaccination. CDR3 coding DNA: TGTGCCAGCAGTTTGGGAGCAGCTAGCACAGATACGCAGTATTTT. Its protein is CASSLGAASTDTQYF.